The sequence of this TCR beta chain was determined in a study of cytomegalovirus exposure and HLA in healthy donors listed by TCRdb under 2017. Regarding the complete study: In an earlier analysis of fewer than 750 of the donors, 276 Gb of sequence data and just under 120 million unique TCR beta sequences from roughly 190 million T cells were reported. High-throughput TCR immunosequencing, statistical association of individual TCRs with disease status, and machine learning were combined to predict cytomegalovirus infection status. Along with the approximately 600-subject first cohort, a separate validation cohort of over a hundred different subjects was used. Both class I and class II loci were covered by HLA typing, at four-digit resolution. Donor age, sex, ethnicity and CMV serostatus were collected together with the repertoire data. The study used immunosequencing to profile the T cell repertoires of around 600 subjects and linked those repertoires to cytomegalovirus serostatus. Genome-wide SNP genotypes for about 65% of the roughly 670 donors were used in a later genetic analysis, which treated that subset as a discovery cohort. Across about 380 genotyped donors of the cohort, an average of about 220,000 unique TCR beta nucleotide sequences per donor were sequenced, and roughly a sixth of those sequences were non-productive. Roughly 5 DR-DQ haplotypes were treated as single units for association and clustering because of strong linkage in the cohort. About 300 gigabases of sequencing data and around 87 million unique TCR sequences were included in an early release covering several hundred HLA-typed donors. Among the roughly 400 genotyped donors, 81% belonged to the genetic ancestry cluster associated with self-reported Caucasian donors. Rather than drawing on any new phenotypic data, the later analysis identified candidate immune exposures from TCR beta sequences and the way those sequences occurred across donors. Typing coverage differed by locus: A, B, C, DRB1 and DQB1 were typed in roughly 620-640 donors, DQA1 in roughly 510, DPA1 in 600 to 610, and DPB1 in 472. A later analysis re-analyzed previously published TCR beta repertoires from 666 donors and added high-resolution HLA genotyping to study TCR occurrence patterns. In an earlier analysis of roughly 580 of the donors, high-throughput TCR beta sequencing was used to judge whether each TCR beta V gene segment behaved as functional or pseudogenic. All discovery cohort repertoires had been generated using a single sequencing platform. The study aimed to test whether signatures of past pathogen exposure could be identified by cataloging public T cell receptors.

CDR1 and CDR2, looked up from the germline V gene, are MGHDK and SYGVNS. Here V drops 8 bases and J drops 2 bases, and the junction holds 9 bases not matched to any gene. From its cysteine to its phenylalanine, the CDR3 spans 15 amino acids. Only the CDR3 region is kept as DNA, spanning 45 bases read in frame from base 1. The library relied on the immunoSEQ multiplex PCR assay. A mixture of 60 forward primers for TCR Vbeta segments and 13 reverse primers for TCR Jbeta segments was used in the multiplex PCR. A multiplex PCR assay on genomic DNA amplified the CDR3 region of rearranged TCR beta genes. The Illumina HiSeq System was used to sequence the amplified TCR beta libraries as 87-base-pair reads. Per the original workflow: Across the roughly 700 repertoires, a later analysis counted about 81 million unique TCR beta chains, roughly 11 million of which were shared by at least two donors. A nearest-neighbor algorithm error-corrected the raw reads and collapsed the reads into unique sequences, merging closely related sequences to remove PCR and sequencing errors. CDR3 sequences were aligned to IMGT reference sequences to assign V, D and J gene segments. For a sequence to be retained, a match of at least six nucleotides was required to both a V gene segment and a J gene segment. A rearrangement was called productive if the CDR3 had no stop codons and remained in frame with V and J, and every other rearrangement was called non-productive. CDR3 was defined by IMGT convention, running from the second conserved V-encoded cysteine to the conserved J-encoded phenylalanine. In an earlier analysis of some 550 of the donors, sequences lacking an unambiguous match to a single V gene segment were excluded. In an earlier analysis of 450 to 700 of the donors, V segments were called functional above 56.7% productive rearrangements and were called segregating when the between-donor standard deviation exceeded 5%. A statistical classification framework was developed to diagnose cytomegalovirus status using the catalog of TCR beta chain sequences. A later analysis assigned V and J genes by comparing TCR nucleotide sequences with IMGT/GENE-DB human TR gene sequences. A later analysis assigned CDR3 sequences and most-parsimonious VDJ recombination scenarios with the TCRdist pipeline. In a later analysis, every TCR beta chain was defined by the combination of its CDR3 amino acid sequence and its V-gene family, and reads without a unique V-gene family were dropped. In a later analysis, approximately 590 highly shared, low-generation-probability nucleotide sequences were removed to address suspected cross-contamination and a sequencing artifact. In a later analysis, a clonal expansion index for each public chain was calculated from normalized within-repertoire ranks of inferred template counts. In a later analysis, generation probabilities were computed with a VDJ recombination model fitted to out-of-frame rearrangements, and the resulting probabilities were checked against IGoR. In a later analysis, hypergeometric tests were used to score TCR-TCR, TCR-HLA and TCR-CMV co-occurrence, with a repertoire-size bias correction applied to TCR pairs. False discovery rates were estimated in a later analysis by permuting HLA or CMV assignments 20 times. In a later analysis, co-occurring TCRs were grouped using DBSCAN, with TCRdist sequence similarity added in when clustering inside HLA-allele-positive subsets. Repertoires with fewer than 30,000 or more than 120,000 public chains were left out of co-occurrence clustering, as were four to six repertoires with anomalous nucleotide sharing. The source is immuneACCESS, and TCRdb retained only in-frame sequences with V and J called. Part of the clones is not carried over; for the studies checked, unresolved V genes explain less than half of this, and the remainder is unexplained. V and J calls plus clone size are reproduced from that table; the DNA served to infer D and trimming. Present in this sample are 160,000 or so clones, roughly 80% of which were seen just once. In total, the top ten clones hold 2% to 2.5% of the sample.

What the work shows at the level of the full study, not this receptor alone: In a later analysis, HLA-associated TCR beta chains showed more clonal expansion and lower generation probabilities than non-associated chains that were equally common. Because the 87-base-pair reads could not distinguish some IMGT-functional V segments, including TRBV6-2 and TRBV6-3, those segments were excluded. A cluster of highly shared sequence variants was judged likely to represent a technical artifact of the sequencing pipeline. In vitro tests confirmed that a few of the cytomegalovirus-associated TCR beta chains recognize cytomegalovirus antigens. In a later analysis, over 15,000 TCR beta sequences were associated with specific HLA alleles at a false discovery rate of 0.05. Several of the top co-occurrence clusters appeared to be linked to parvovirus B19, influenza, CMV and Epstein-Barr virus, according to a later analysis. HLA typing was unavailable for some donors at each locus, so association tests used only the typed subset. Compared with the 666-donor mean, donors in an Asian-associated ancestry cluster had fewer N-insertions in productive TCRs, according to a later genetic analysis. The study listed 164 TCR beta chains as associated with cytomegalovirus. In a later genetic analysis, a missense DCLRE1C variant was associated with V-gene and J-gene trimming of TCR beta chains, and the association was replicated in an independent cohort. In an earlier analysis of 450 to 750 of the donors, most TCR beta V segments appeared in productive rearrangements about 90% or about 30% of the time, broadly matching IMGT annotations. In both the original and validation cohorts, the classifier was reported to diagnose cytomegalovirus status with high specificity and sensitivity. Presence/absence analyses assumed roughly uniform sequencing depth across donors, an assumption that may not hold. Only TCR beta chains were sequenced in this cohort, and the absence of alpha or paired-chain data limited detectable features. Correlated functional status among segregating V segments might reflect linkage disequilibrium, but an unknown experimental factor could not be ruled out. When HLA alleles, especially DR and DQ, strongly co-occurred, attributing TCR associations to individual alleles was difficult. In a later analysis, the rate of TCR association differed among HLA loci, with DRB1 alleles having the most associated TCRs and HLA-C alleles having the fewest. For the cohort, immune exposure information was limited to CMV serostatus. According to the authors, the approach could potentially be generalized to other disease states and immunological phenotypes. A further reported finding was that TCR beta sequences accurately predicted the HLA-A and HLA-B alleles for most subjects in the first cohort. While some public TCRs were present in many individuals, most TCR sequences turned up only very rarely across donors. According to a later analysis, most CMV-associated TCR beta chains appeared to be HLA-restricted, and the HLA associations seemed to be driven largely by CMV exposure. Because counts were too low, roughly 18 rarely observed V segments, including chromosome 9 orphons, were left out of the earlier analysis of some 640 of the donors.

Remarks on this clone: Its binding antigen is unknown. Nothing much larger sits one base from this clone, and base qualities are not available.

The cohort consisted of 666 healthy bone marrow donors. Cohort members were all nominally healthy when sampled, although unrecorded immune exposures were likely present. The donor tested CMV seronegative and was one of the 352 seronegative cohort members. Each donor provided a peripheral blood sample, and peripheral blood mononuclear cells were used for TCR beta sequencing. The Qiagen DNeasy Blood Extraction Kit was used to extract genomic DNA from the blood cell samples. This sequence was found in a man aged 55-75 years in good health and CMV-seronegative. Sequenced material: PBMCs. This chain is built from TRBV25-1 and TRBJ1-5, with 7 middle bases fitting TRBD1. In nucleotides, the sequence is TGTGCCAGCTCAACCTCAGGGGGAGGCAATCAGCCCCAGCATTTT. Translated, this is CASSTSGGGNQPQHF.